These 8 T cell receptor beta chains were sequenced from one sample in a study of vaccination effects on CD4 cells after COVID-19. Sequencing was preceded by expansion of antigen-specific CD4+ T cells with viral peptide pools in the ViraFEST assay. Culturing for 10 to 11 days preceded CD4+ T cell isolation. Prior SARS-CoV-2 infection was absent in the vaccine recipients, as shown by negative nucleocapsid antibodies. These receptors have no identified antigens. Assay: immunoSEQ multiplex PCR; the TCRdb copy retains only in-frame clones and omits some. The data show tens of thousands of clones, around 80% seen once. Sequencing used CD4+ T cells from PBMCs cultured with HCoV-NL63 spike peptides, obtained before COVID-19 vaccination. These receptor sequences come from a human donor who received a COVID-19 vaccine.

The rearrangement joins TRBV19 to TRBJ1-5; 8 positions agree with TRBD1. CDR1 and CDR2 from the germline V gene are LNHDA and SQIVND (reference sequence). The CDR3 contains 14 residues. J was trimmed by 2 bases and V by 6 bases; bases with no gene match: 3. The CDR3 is CASRTTGGNQPQHF. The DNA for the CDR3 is TGTGCCAGTAGGACGACAGGGGGCAATCAGCCCCAGCATTTT.

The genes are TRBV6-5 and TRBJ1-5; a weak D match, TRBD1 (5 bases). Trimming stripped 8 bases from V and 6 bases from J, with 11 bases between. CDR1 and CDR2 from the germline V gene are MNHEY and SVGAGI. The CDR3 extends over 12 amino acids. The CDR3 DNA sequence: TGTGCCAGCTGCATGGGGGGTCAGCCCCAGCATTTT. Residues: CASCMGGQPQHF.

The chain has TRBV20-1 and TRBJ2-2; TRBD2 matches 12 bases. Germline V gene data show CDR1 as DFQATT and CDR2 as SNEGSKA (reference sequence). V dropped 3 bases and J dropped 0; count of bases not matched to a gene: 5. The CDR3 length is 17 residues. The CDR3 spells CSASPSGRASNTGELFF. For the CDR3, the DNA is TGCAGTGCTAGTCCTAGCGGGAGGGCCTCGAACACCGGGGAGCTGTTTTTT.

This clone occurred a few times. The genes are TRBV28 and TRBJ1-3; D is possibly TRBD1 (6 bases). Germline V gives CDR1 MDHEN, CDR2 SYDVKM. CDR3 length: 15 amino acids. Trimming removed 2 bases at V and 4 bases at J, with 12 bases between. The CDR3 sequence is CASSLPGVRGNTIYF. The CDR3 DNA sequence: TGTGCCAGCAGTTTACCAGGGGTCCGCGGAAACACCATATATTTT.

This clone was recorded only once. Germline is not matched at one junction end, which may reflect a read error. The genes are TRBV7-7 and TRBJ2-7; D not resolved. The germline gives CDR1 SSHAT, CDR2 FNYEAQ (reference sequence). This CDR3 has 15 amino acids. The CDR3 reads CASSLDLLESREQYF. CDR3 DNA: TGTGCTAGCAGCTTAGATCTTCTGGAAAGTCGCGAGCAGTACTTC.

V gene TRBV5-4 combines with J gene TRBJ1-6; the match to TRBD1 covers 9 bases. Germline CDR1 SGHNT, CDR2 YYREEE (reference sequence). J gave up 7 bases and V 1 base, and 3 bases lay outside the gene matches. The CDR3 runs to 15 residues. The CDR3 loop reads CASSLPGTGNSPLHF. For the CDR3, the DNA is TGTGCCAGCAGCTTGCCCGGGACAGGGAATTCACCCCTCCACTTT.

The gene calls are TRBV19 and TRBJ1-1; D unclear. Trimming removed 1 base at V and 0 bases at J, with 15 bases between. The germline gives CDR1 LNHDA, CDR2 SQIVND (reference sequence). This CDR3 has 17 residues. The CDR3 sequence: CASSIVGAYSMNTEAFF. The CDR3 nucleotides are TGTGCCAGTAGTATAGTAGGCGCTTACTCAATGAACACTGAAGCTTTCTTT.

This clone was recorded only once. The CDR3 nucleotides are TGTGCCAGCAGCTTAACACTCGGAAGAAACACCATATATTTT. This translates into CASSLTLGRNTIYF. The V call is TRBV7-9, the J call TRBJ1-3; D unresolved. Germline values: CDR1 SEHNR, CDR2 FQNEAQ (reference sequence). This CDR3 contains 14 residues. V lost 2 bases and J lost 5, with 10 bases in between.